The source of this T cell receptor (beta chain) is a study of T cells in Graves' hyperthyroidism and ophthalmopathy. It was RNA transcripts that yielded the amplified TCR beta CDR3 regions. The primer set for the first-round RT-PCR of the TCR CDR3 was HTBI. TCRdb independently ran MiXCR on the multiplex PCR reads; one entry per CDR3 protein. The sample includes around 520,000 distinct CDR3 sequences, roughly an eighth of them seen just once. This clonotype was seen just once. Possible read error: a much larger clone is one base away. Trimming took 1 base from V and 9 from J, leaving 25 bases between them. The CDR3 is 18 residues long. CDR1 is GTSNPN and CDR2 is SVGIG in the germline V gene (reference sequence). Newly diagnosed patients aged 18 to 65 had hyperthyroidism of under 2 months' duration. Not enrolled were patients with uncontrolled infection, other autoimmune disease, pregnancy or lactation. The PBMCs were sourced from fresh peripheral blood (about 9.6 ml).

This chain uses TRBV30 with TRBJ1-6, with D possibly being TRBD1 (6 bases). The sequenced sample consisted of blood. This sequence originates from a woman under 30 with Graves' hyperthyroidism. The DNA for the CDR3 is TGTGCCTGGAGTGCCACCCCCCGACAGGACAGACCAGGTTCACCCCTCCACTTT. Its translation is CAWSATPRQDRPGSPLHF. Complete variable domain (other parts from reference TRBV30 and TRBJ1-6): SQTIHQWPATLVQPVGSPLSLECTVEGTSNPNLYWYRQAAGRGLQLLFYSVGIGQISSEVPQNLSASRPQDRQFILSSKKLLLSDSGFYLCAWSATPRQDRPGSPLHFGNGTRLTVT.